Sequencing of this T cell receptor (beta chain) was carried out in a study of CD8 T cells in ankylosing spondylitis. General study findings and limits: Significantly higher representation of disease-linked clones was reported for matched ankylosing spondylitis synovial fluid. A motif of 7 to 9 highly homologous TCR beta variants was seen as apparently characteristic of ankylosing spondylitis blood. Relatively rare in peripheral blood, disease-linked clones were also CD8+. Some of these motif variants have turned up before, in reports on reactive arthritis synovial fluid and blood.

With molecular barcodes, quantitative 5'-RACE was used to make the TCR beta libraries. TCRdb fed the 5' RACE reads into MiXCR, producing one record per CDR3 protein. Here the sample spans around 390,000 distinct CDR3 sequences, approximately 20% being singletons. As for this clonotype: Its antigen is unidentified.

V lost 0 bases to trimming and J lost 1 base, with 4 bases between them. Germline lookup yields CDR1 SGDLS and CDR2 YYNGEE. The CDR3 is 13 amino acids. The chain links TRBV9 to TRBJ1-1; D gene ambiguous. Sequencing was carried out using blood, either unsorted or a sorted T cell fraction (not recorded which). This clonotype was obtained from a male donor with ankylosing spondylitis. The chain's CDR3 is CASSVVRNTEAFF. The CDR3 DNA follows: TGTGCCAGCAGCGTAGTGAGGAACACTGAAGCTTTCTTT.